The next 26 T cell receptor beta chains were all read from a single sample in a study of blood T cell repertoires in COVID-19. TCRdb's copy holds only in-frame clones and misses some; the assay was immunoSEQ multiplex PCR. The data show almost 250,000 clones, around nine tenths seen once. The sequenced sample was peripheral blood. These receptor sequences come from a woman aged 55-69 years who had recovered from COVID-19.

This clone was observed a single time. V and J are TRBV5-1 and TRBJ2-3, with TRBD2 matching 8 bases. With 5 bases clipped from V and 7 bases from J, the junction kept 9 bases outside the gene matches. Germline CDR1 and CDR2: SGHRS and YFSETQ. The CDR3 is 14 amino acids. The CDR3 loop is CASSRGGIGNTQYF. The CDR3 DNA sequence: TGCGCCAGCAGTCGCGGGGGGATTGGGAATACGCAGTATTTT.

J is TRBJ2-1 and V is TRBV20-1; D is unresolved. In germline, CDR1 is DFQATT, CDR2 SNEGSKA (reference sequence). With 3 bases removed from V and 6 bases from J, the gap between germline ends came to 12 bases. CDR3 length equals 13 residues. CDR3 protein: CSASIGGTNEQFF. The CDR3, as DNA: TGCAGTGCTAGTATAGGCGGAACCAATGAGCAGTTCTTC.

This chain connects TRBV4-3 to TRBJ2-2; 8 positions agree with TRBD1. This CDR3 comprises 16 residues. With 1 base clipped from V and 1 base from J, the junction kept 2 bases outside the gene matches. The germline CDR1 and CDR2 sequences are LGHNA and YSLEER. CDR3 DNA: TGCGCCAGCAGCCAAGCGGACAGGGAGAACACCGGGGAGCTGTTTTTT. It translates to CASSQADRENTGELFF.

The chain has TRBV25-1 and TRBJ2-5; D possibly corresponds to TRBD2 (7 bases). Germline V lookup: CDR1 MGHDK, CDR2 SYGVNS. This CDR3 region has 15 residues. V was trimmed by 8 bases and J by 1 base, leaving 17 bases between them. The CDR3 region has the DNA TGTGCCAGCTGTTCGAATAGGGGGGGCCAAGAGACCCAGTACTTC. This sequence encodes CASCSNRGGQETQYF.

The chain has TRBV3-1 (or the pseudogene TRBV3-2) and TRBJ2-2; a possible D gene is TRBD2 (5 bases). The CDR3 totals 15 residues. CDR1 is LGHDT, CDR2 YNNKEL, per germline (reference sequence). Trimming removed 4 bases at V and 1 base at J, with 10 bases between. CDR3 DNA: TGTGCCAGCAGCCCTCACGGGGAGAACACCGGGGAGCTGTTTTTT. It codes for CASSPHGENTGELFF.

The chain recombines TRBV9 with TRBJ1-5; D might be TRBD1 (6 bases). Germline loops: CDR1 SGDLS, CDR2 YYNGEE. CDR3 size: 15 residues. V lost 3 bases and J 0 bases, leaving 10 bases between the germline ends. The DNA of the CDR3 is TGTGCCAGCAGCGAACAGGGAAATAGCAATCAGCCCCAGCATTTT. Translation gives CASSEQGNSNQPQHF.

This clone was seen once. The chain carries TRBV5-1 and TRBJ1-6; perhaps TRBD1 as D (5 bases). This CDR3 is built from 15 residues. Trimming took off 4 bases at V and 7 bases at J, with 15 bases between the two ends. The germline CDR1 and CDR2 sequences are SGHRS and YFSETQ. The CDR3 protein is CASSPTARENSPLHF. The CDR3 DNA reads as TGCGCCAGCAGCCCGACAGCCCGGGAGAATTCACCCCTCCACTTT.

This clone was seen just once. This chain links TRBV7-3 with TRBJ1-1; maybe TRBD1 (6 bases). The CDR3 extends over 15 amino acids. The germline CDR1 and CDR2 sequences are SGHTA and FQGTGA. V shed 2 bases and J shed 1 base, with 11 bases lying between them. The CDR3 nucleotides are TGTGCCAGCAGCTTAGGGGCAGGGGAGAACACTGAAGCTTTCTTT. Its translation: CASSLGAGENTEAFF. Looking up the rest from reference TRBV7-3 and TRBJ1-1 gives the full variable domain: GAGVSQTPSNKVTEKGKYVELRCDPISGHTALYWYRQSLGQGPEFLIYFQGTGAADDSGLPNDRFFAVRPEGSVSTLKIQRTERGDSAVYLCASSLGAGENTEAFFGQGTRLTVV.

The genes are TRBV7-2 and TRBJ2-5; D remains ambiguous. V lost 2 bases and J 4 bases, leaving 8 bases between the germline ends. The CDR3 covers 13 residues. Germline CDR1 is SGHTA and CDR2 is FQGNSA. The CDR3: CASSLFGRETQYF. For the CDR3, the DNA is TGTGCCAGCAGCTTATTCGGTCGAGAGACCCAGTACTTC.

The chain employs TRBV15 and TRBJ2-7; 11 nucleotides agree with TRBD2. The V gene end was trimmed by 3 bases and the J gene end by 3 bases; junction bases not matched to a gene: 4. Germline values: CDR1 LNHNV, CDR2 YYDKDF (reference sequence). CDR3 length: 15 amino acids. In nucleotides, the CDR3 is TGTGCCACCAGCAGGACTCTAGCGGGGGGCTACGAGCAGTACTTC. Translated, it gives CATSRTLAGGYEQYF.

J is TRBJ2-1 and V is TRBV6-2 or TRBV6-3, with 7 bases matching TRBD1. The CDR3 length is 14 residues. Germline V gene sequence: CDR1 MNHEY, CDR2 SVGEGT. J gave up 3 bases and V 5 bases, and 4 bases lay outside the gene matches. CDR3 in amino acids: CASSRTGDYNEQFF. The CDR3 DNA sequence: TGTGCCAGCAGTCGAACAGGGGACTACAATGAGCAGTTCTTC.

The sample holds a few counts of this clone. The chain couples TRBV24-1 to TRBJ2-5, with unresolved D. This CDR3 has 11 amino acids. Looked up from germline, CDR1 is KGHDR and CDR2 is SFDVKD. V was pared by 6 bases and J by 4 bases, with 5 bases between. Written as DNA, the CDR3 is TGTGCCACCAGTTTCGGAGAGACCCAGTACTTC. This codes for CATSFGETQYF.

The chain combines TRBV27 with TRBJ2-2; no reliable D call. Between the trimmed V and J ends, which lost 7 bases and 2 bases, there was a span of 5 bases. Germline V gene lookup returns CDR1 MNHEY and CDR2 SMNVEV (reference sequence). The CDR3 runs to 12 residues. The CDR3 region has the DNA TGTGCCAGCACCACAAACACCGGGGAGCTGTTTTTT. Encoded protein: CASTTNTGELFF.

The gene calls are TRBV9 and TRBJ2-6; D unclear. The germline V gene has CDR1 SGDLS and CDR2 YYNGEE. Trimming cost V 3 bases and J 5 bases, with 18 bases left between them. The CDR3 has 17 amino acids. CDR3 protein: CASSAGNFGSRANVLTF. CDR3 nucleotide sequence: TGTGCCAGCAGCGCCGGAAACTTCGGGTCTCGGGCCAACGTCCTGACTTTC.

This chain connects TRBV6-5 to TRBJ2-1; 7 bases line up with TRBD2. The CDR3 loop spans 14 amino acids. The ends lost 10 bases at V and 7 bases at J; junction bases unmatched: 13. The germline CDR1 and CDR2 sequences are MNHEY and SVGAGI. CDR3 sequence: CAIGERGMRNEQFF. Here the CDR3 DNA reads TGTGCCATCGGGGAGCGGGGTATGCGTAATGAGCAGTTCTTC.

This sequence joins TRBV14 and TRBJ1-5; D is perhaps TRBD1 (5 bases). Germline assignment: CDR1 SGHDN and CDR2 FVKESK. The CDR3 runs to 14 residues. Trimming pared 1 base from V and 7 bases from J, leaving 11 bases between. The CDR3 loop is CASSQVGEEQPQHF. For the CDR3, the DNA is TGTGCCAGCAGCCAAGTAGGGGAGGAGCAGCCCCAGCATTTT.

Here the CDR3 DNA reads TGTGCCAGCATGGATAGGGGGCGAACCTACGAGCAGTACTTC. Its translation: CASMDRGRTYEQYF. The rearrangement uses TRBV6-6 and TRBJ2-7, with 7 bases that match TRBD1. Losses at the gene ends were 7 bases for V and 2 bases for J; bases not matched to a gene: 8. Germline lookup yields CDR1 MNHNY and CDR2 SVGAGI (reference sequence). The CDR3 covers 14 residues.

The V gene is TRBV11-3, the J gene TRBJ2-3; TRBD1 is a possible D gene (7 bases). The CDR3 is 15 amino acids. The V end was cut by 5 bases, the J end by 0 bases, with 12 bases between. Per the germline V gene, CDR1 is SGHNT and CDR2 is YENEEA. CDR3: CASSRGTASTDTQYF. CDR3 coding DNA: TGTGCCAGCAGCCGCGGGACAGCTAGCACAGATACGCAGTATTTT.

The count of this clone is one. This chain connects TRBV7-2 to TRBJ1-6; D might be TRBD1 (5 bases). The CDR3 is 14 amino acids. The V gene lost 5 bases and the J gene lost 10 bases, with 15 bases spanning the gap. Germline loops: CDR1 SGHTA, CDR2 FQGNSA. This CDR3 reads CASSTQGLRSPLHF. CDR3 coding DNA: TGTGCCAGCAGCACGCAGGGATTAAGGTCACCCCTCCACTTT.

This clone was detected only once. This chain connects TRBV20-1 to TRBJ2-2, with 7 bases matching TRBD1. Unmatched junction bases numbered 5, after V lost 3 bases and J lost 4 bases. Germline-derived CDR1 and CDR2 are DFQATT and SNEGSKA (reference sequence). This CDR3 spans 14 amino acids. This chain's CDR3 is CSASRDRATGELFF. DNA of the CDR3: TGCAGTGCTAGTCGTGACAGGGCCACCGGGGAGCTGTTTTTT.

Here the CDR3 reads CASSLIQTSYNEQFF. The CDR3 DNA sequence: TGTGCCAGCAGCTTAATACAGACCTCCTACAATGAGCAGTTCTTC. The chain is built from TRBV7-3 and TRBJ2-1; unclear D gene. V was cut by 1 base and J by 0 bases, with 7 bases left in between. This CDR3 region has 15 residues. CDR1 and CDR2 (germline): SGHTA, FQGTGA.

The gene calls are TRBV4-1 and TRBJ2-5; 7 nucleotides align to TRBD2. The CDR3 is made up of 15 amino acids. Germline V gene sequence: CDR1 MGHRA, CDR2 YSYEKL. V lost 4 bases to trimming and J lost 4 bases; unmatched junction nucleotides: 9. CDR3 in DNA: TGCGCCAGCAGCCCCTCAGGCCTAGCGGCAGAGACCCAGTACTTC. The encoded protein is CASSPSGLAAETQYF.

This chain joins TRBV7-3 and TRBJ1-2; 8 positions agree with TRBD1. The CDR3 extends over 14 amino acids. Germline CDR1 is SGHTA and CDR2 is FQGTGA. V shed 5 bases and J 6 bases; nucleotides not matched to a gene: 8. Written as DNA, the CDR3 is TGTGCCAGCAGCCCAGGGGGCAGGGGAGATGGCTACACCTTC. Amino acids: CASSPGGRGDGYTF.

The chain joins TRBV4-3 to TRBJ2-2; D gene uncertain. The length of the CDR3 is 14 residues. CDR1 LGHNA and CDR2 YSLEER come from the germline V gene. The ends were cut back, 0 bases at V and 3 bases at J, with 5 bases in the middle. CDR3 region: CASSQDPDTGELFF. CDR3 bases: TGCGCCAGCAGCCAAGATCCAGACACCGGGGAGCTGTTTTTT.

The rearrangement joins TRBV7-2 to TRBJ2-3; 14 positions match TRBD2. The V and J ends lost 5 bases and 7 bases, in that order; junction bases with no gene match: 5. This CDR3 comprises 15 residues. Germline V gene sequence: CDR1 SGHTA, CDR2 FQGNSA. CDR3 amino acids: CASSPGTSGGYTQYF. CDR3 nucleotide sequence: TGTGCCAGCAGCCCGGGGACTAGCGGGGGATATACGCAGTATTTT.

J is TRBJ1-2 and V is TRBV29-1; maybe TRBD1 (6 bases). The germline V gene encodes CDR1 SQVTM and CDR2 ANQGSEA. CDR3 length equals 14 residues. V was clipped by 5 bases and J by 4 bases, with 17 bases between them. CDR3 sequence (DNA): TGCAGCGTTTTACAGGGTCAAAACGCCTATGGCTACACCTTC. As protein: CSVLQGQNAYGYTF.